Presented here are 9 T cell receptor beta chains from one specimen sequenced in a study of T cell responses to AZD1222 COVID-19 vaccine. Produced via immunoSEQ multiplex PCR; TCRdb's table is partial and in-frame only. The sample includes about 100,000 clones, more than 85% of them seen just once. This specimen was peripheral blood, taken 28 days after the second AZD1222 dose. These receptors all come from an adult who received the AZD1222 COVID-19 vaccine.

A single count supports this clone. CDR3 sequence (DNA): TGTGCCAGCAGTCCCGGACTAGCGACAAGAAAAGAGACCCAGTACTTC. Translated, it gives CASSPGLATRKETQYF. The chain uses TRBV11-2 and TRBJ2-5, with 9 bases fitting TRBD2. The CDR3 has 16 amino acids. V was clipped by 6 bases and J by 3 bases; unmatched bases: 11. The germline V gene encodes CDR1 SGHAT and CDR2 FQNNGV.

The chain has TRBV9 and TRBJ1-5; D call uncertain. V was clipped by 2 bases and J by 8 bases, with 14 bases between them. The CDR3 has 14 amino acids. In germline, CDR1 is SGDLS, CDR2 YYNGEE. CDR3 sequence reads: CASSVGASLEPQHF. The DNA of the CDR3 is TGTGCCAGCAGCGTGGGAGCTTCCTTGGAGCCCCAGCATTTT.

The chain recombines TRBV24-1 with TRBJ1-1; no clear D gene. The V gene's germline CDR1 is KGHDR and CDR2 SFDVKD. The CDR3 loop spans 13 amino acids. V lost 6 bases and J lost 4, with 11 bases in between. The CDR3 sequence is CATSRSHSTEAFF. The DNA of the CDR3 is TGTGCCACCAGTAGGAGCCACAGCACTGAAGCTTTCTTT.

The chain carries TRBV10-3 and TRBJ2-1; D gene uncertain. This CDR3 has 17 amino acids. V was pared by 3 bases and J by 5 bases, with 20 bases between. Germline CDR1 ENHRY, CDR2 SYGVKD. CDR3 residues: CAISDGGLRTFNNEQFF. In DNA, the CDR3 is TGTGCCATCAGTGACGGTGGGCTCCGTACCTTTAACAATGAGCAGTTCTTC.

J is TRBJ2-3 and V is TRBV19; 9 bases map to TRBD1. CDR1 and CDR2 from the germline V gene are LNHDA and SQIVND (reference sequence). V lost 5 bases and J lost 2; bases outside the gene matches: 8. This CDR3 contains 16 residues. The CDR3 DNA reads TGTGCCAGTAGTTCCCGGACAGGGGCCTACACAGATACGCAGTATTTT. Translating gives CASSSRTGAYTDTQYF.

V usage is TRBV5-1 and J usage is TRBJ1-2; TRBD1 aligns across 7 bases. V lost 4 bases to trimming and J lost 0 bases; unmatched junction nucleotides: 6. The germline CDR1 and CDR2 sequences are SGHRS and YFSETQ. This CDR3 spans 15 amino acids. The CDR3 here is CASSTGTVPNYGYTF. The CDR3 DNA reads as TGCGCCAGCAGCACCGGGACAGTACCTAACTATGGCTACACCTTC.

CDR3 protein: CASSQLQGARGNTIYF. DNA for the CDR3: TGCGCCAGCAGCCAGTTACAGGGGGCGCGGGGAAACACCATATATTTT. The V gene is TRBV4-1, the J gene TRBJ1-3, with TRBD1 matching over 9 bases. The V gene's germline CDR1 is MGHRA and CDR2 YSYEKL. V lost 3 bases and J lost 4; bases outside the gene matches: 7. The CDR3 loop spans 16 amino acids.

The J gene is TRBJ1-3, the V gene TRBV6-5; D call uncertain. The CDR3 is 14 amino acids. CDR1 and CDR2 from the germline V gene are MNHEY and SVGAGI. V lost 4 bases and J lost 2, with 9 bases in between. For the CDR3, the DNA is TGTGCCAGCAGTTCGAACACTCCTGGAAACACCATATATTTT. This translates into CASSSNTPGNTIYF.

J is TRBJ1-2 and V is TRBV9; maybe TRBD1 (6 bases). With 0 bases removed from V and 0 bases from J, the gap between germline ends came to 12 bases. Looked up from germline, CDR1 is SGDLS and CDR2 is YYNGEE. The CDR3 has 16 residues. The CDR3 spells CASSVGGTQSNYGYTF. Here the CDR3 DNA reads TGTGCCAGCAGCGTAGGTGGGACACAATCTAACTATGGCTACACCTTC.